This T cell receptor beta chain derives from a study of blood T cells in healthy people across ages (dated by TCRdb to the mid-2010s). With respect to the entire study: Template switching captured roughly one uniquely barcoded TCR beta cDNA molecule per two T cells in model experiments. Age-related changes in TCR beta repertoire diversity were measured in the study by deep sequencing normalized with unique cDNA molecular identifiers. The donors were split into four age groups: young (average 16 years), middle-aged (39), aged (approximately 60) and long-lived (roughly 80). To avoid experimental bias, donors of different ages were spread randomly across the sequencing lanes. Using the same blood draw, the study looked at two additional independent replicas of 1 million unique cDNA reads for two donors, one aged 18 to 30 and the other aged 80 or older. Points the paper makes about the study in general: The percentage of naive T cells measured by flow cytometry correlated strongly with observed TCR beta diversity. As age increased, observed TCR beta diversity per million T cells dropped in a roughly linear way, and a significant reduction was already evident by age 40. Total diversity estimates from one million sequenced T cells were considered lower bounds and underestimates. Bulk unsorted PBMC profiling prevented conclusive comparison of naive and antigen-experienced compartments. The long-lived group showed more naive CD4+ T cells, fewer expanded clones and increased TCR diversity than the aged group, suggesting age selection. Donor CMV infection status was unknown, potentially confounding age-related changes in expanded clonotypes.

The 39 donors, aged about 6 to 100 years, were systemically healthy Caucasian individuals from Russia. Each donor gave around 9.5 milliliters of peripheral blood, collected into EDTA-treated Vacutainer tubes. PBMCs were isolated by Ficoll-Paque density-gradient centrifugation, with at least 6.5 million obtained per sample. Trizol reagent was used to extract total RNA from the PBMCs, yielding at least 6 micrograms per sample. Naive CD45RAhigh/CD27high T cell percentages were measured by flow cytometry on a PBMC aliquot from every donor. The library was generated by 5' RACE. Instrument used: Illumina HiSeq 2500. A second 7 to 11 cycle PCR used a sample-barcoded 5' primer and a J-beta primer mix. Each TCR beta cDNA molecule received a unique molecular identifier from a template-switch 5' adaptor carrying 12 random nucleotides. Each sample yielded at least 2.5 million CDR3-containing paired-end reads. First-strand cDNA was synthesized from all RNA with the Mint cDNA synthesis kit, primed by a TRBC-specific oligonucleotide. Following uracil-DNA glycosylase treatment, all cDNA underwent a first 18-cycle PCR with the universal primers M1SS and BC2_uni_R. In the source study's methods: For normalization, 1 million high-quality reads were randomly selected from each sample, with every read carrying a distinct molecular identifier. Instead of being binned into consensus sequences, reads that shared molecular identifiers were thrown out. MiTCR, run with a Q25 quality threshold and the strictest error-elimination algorithm, handled CDR3 identification, clonotype clustering and error correction. A nonparametric unseen species model with Euler transformation was used to estimate lower-bound total TCR beta diversity. The public reads were reprocessed in TCRdb via fastp at Q25 and MiXCR, keeping in-frame beta chains. Merged by CDR3 protein, the rows form single entries marked with the most common genes and DNA. In this record, the V and J calls reflect TCRdb's handling and not the investigators' own analysis. Within this sample are about 620,000 distinct CDR3 sequences, with 52% of them counted one time only. Roughly 13% of the sample is held by the ten biggest clonotypes.

This clonotype has only a few counts. There is no known antigen for this receptor. This may arise from a read error, as a much more abundant clone is one base away. CDR1 and CDR2, looked up from the germline V gene, are SGHRS and YFSETQ. V is reduced by 4 bases and J by 11 bases, leaving a spacing of 15 bases between them. The CDR3 sequence holds 12 residues, the cysteine and phenylalanine included. The kept DNA is CDR3 alone, 36 bases in frame from the first base. Material: blood. This sequence uses TRBV5-1 and TRBJ2-5; TRBD2 is perhaps the D gene, given 5 matching bases. This TCR was recovered from a woman older than 75 in good health. The nucleotides read TGCGCCAGCAGCGGGCCGGGGAATGAGCAGTACTTC. Translated, it reads CASSGPGNEQYF.